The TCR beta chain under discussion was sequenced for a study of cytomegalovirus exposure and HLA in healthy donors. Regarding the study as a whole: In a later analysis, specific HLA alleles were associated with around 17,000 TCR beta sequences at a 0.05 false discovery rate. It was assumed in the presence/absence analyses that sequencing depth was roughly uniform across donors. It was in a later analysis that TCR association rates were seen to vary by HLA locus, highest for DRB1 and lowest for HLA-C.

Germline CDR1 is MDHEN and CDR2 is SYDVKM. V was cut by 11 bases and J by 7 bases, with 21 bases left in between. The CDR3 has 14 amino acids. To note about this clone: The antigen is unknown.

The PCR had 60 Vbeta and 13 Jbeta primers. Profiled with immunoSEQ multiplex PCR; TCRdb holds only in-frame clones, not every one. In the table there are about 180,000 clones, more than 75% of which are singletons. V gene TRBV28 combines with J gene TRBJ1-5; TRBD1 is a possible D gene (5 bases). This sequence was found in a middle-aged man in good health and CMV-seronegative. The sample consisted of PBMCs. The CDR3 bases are TGTGCCGCAACTTGGAAGGGGCGGCCCCAGCCCCAGCATTTT. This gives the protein CAATWKGRPQPQHF.